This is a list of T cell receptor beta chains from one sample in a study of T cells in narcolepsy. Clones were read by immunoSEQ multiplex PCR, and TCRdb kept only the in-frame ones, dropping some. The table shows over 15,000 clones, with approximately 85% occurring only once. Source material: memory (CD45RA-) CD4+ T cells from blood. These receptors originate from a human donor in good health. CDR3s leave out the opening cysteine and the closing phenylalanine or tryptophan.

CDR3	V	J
ASSLGRAPLKLF	TRBV27	TRBJ1-4
ASSPQPVYEQY	TRBV5-1	TRBJ2-7
ASSSLRALGIGYT	TRBV6-4	TRBJ1-2
ASSLQGGNQPQH	TRBV7-2	TRBJ1-5
ASSFLSGEKLF	TRBV28	TRBJ1-4
AWSWEGARQPQH	TRBV30	TRBJ1-5
ASSLDSPYEQY	TRBV19	TRBJ2-7
ASSLDKSGNTIY	TRBV7-9	TRBJ1-3
AWRGDRASTDTQY	TRBV30	TRBJ2-3
ASSLLGRITGELF	TRBV27	TRBJ2-2
ASSLQGGTETQY	TRBV11-1	TRBJ2-5
ASSLSDSGANVLT	TRBV5-1	TRBJ2-6
ASSLPGSFEQF	TRBV7-2	TRBJ2-1
ASSRGTPYEQY	TRBV5-1	TRBJ2-7
ASSVDPGGNEKLF	TRBV9	TRBJ1-4
ASSEDRGPGEKLF	TRBV9	TRBJ1-4
VSSIGGRETQY	TRBV19	TRBJ2-5
AWSAGQLYDQPQH	TRBV30	TRBJ1-5
ASSLPLVNTEAF	TRBV28	TRBJ1-1
ASSLWGMNYGYT	TRBV5-4	TRBJ1-2
ASSDWGDEQY	TRBV6-1	TRBJ2-7
ASTSRGGGQETQY	TRBV5-1	TRBJ2-5
ASRYGGGTTEAF	TRBV5-1	TRBJ1-1
ASRDSQGANSPLH	TRBV6-1	TRBJ1-6
ASSLGQGKGNEQF	TRBV5-4	TRBJ2-1
ASSQTDTGVNTEAF	TRBV18	TRBJ1-1
ASSSVGQIIIMNTEAF	TRBV13	TRBJ1-1
ASSSVLAGYEQY	TRBV6-6	TRBJ2-7
ASTPSTGRVETQY	TRBV11-2	TRBJ2-5
ASSISQSTDTQY	TRBV19	TRBJ2-3
ASSLALVNTEAF	TRBV7-9	TRBJ1-1
ASSLGLAGETQY	TRBV7-9	TRBJ2-5
ASSSGGGLPIHTDTQY	TRBV5-6	TRBJ2-3
ASTTRVREKLF	TRBV28	TRBJ1-4
ASSDRSMFAPQH	TRBV2	TRBJ1-5
ASSSGQGSSYNSPLH	TRBV7-6	TRBJ1-6
ASSRPEFQETQY	TRBV5-6	TRBJ2-5
ASRQSQETQY	TRBV6-1	TRBJ2-5
SVVAARQGIGGAYEQY	TRBV29-1	.
ASSEETGPYEQY	TRBV6-1	TRBJ2-7
ASSDSTDTQY	TRBV28	TRBJ2-3
ASSLEVTGPNTGELF	TRBV11-2	TRBJ2-2
ASSLPRVPHDRGVGGYT	TRBV7-9	TRBJ1-2
ASGLVHDGSTLYNEQF	TRBV12-5	TRBJ2-1
ASSDSELGEQF	TRBV6-4	TRBJ2-1
ASTDSRDIQY	TRBV6-1	TRBJ2-4
ASRPQGLLWGYT	TRBV28	TRBJ1-2
ASSPTVGTQY	TRBV7-2	TRBJ2-5
ASSEVPPSGRSNEKLF	TRBV6-1	TRBJ1-4
AVRTANNEKLF	TRBV10-3	TRBJ1-4
ASSPGQGNYGYT	TRBV4-2	TRBJ1-2
ASRASTDTQY	TRBV11-2	TRBJ2-3
ASSLVRQKTTEAF	TRBV7-6	TRBJ1-1
ASSPGRGREYEQY	TRBV5-6	TRBJ2-7
ASSESTYEQY	TRBV10-1	TRBJ2-7